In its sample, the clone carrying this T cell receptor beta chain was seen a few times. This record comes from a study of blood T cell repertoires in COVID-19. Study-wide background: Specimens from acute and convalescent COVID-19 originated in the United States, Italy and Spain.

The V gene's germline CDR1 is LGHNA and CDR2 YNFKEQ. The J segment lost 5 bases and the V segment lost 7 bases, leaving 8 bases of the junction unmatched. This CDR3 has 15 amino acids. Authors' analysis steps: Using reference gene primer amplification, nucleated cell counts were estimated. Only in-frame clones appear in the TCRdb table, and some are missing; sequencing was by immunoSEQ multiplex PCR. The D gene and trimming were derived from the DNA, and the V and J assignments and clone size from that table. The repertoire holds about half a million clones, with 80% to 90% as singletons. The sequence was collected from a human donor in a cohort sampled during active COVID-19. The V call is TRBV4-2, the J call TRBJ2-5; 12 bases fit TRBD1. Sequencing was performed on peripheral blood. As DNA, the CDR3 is TGTGCCAGCACTCATGGGACAGGGGGCAGCGAGACCCAGTACTTC. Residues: CASTHGTGGSETQYF.